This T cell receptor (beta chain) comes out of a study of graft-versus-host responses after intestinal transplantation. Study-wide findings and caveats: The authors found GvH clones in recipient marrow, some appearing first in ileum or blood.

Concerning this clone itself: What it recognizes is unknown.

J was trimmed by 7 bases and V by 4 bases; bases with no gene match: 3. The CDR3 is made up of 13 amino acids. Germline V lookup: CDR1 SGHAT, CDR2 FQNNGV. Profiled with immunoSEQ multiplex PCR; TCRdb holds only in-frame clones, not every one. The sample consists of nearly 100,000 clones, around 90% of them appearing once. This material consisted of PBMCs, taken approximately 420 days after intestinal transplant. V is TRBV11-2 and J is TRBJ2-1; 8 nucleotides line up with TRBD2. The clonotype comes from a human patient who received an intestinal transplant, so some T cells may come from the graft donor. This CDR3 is CASSSGTSNEQFF. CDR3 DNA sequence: TGTGCCAGCAGCTCTGGGACTAGTAATGAGCAGTTCTTC.